The present TCR beta chain was sequenced within a study of cytomegalovirus exposure and HLA in healthy donors. Study summary: From donors who were HLA-typed, an early data release held approximately 91 million unique TCRs. Overall study findings and caveats: Exclusion applied to some V segments, including TRBV6-2 and TRBV6-3, as they were indistinguishable. Per published accounts, TCR beta sequences correctly predicted the HLA-A and HLA-B alleles of most subjects. As confirmed in vitro, a few CMV-associated chains were specific for CMV antigens.

CDR3 length equals 13 residues. V was clipped by 2 bases and J by 5 bases; unmatched bases: 1. From germline, CDR1 is SGHTA and CDR2 FQGTGA. PCR primers comprised 60 Vbeta and 13 Jbeta primers. Assay used: immunoSEQ multiplex PCR; TCRdb lists only in-frame clones, some missing. The sample lists under 150,000 clones, roughly 77% seen once, with roughly 2% in the top ten. A word on this clone: No antigen is known for it.

This receptor was obtained from a man aged 25-45 years in good health and CMV-seronegative. This chain links TRBV7-3 with TRBJ2-5; 8 nucleotides agree with TRBD2. The sample was PBMCs. Written as DNA, the CDR3 is TGTGCCAGCAGCTTACGGGAGGGGGAGACCCAGTACTTC. It encodes CASSLREGETQYF.